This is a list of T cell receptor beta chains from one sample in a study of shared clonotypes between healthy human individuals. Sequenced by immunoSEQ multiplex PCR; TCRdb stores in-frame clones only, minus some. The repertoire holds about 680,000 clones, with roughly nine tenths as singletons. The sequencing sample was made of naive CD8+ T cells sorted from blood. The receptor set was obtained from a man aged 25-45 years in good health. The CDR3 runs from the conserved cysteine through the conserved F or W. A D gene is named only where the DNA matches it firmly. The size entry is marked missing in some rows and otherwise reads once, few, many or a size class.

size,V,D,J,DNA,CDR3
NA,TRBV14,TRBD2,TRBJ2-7,TGTGCCAGCAGCCCTTTGGGACTAGTCTACGAGCAGTACTTC,CASSPLGLVYEQYF
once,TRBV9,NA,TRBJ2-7,TGTGCCAGCAGCGTAGGGGACGAGCAGTACTTC,CASSVGDEQYF
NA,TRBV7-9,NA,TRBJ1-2,TGTGCCAGCAGCTCTCCCGCGGACTTCGTTTATGGCTACACCTTC,CASSSPADFVYGYTF
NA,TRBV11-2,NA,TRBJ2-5,TGTGCCAGCAGCTTATTTGACACGTTGCTGCAAGAGACCCAGTACTTC,CASSLFDTLLQETQYF
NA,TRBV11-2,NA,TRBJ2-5,TGTGCCAGCAGCTTAGTCGGTTGGGCAGGGCAAGAGACCCAGTACTTC,CASSLVGWAGQETQYF
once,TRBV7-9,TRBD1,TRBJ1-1,TGTGCCAGCAGCTCCGGGACAGGGGGCACTGAAGCTTTCTTT,CASSSGTGGTEAFF
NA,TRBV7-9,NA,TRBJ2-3,TGTGCCAGCACCATTAAGGCAGGGAGTGGGACAGATACGCAGTATTTT,CASTIKAGSGTDTQYF
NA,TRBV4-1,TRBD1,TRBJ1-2,TGCGCCAGCAGCCAAGAGGACAGGGCGAACTATGGCTACACCTTC,CASSQEDRANYGYTF
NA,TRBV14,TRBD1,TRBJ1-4,TGTGCCAGCAGCCCGAGGGACAGGTGGACCAAACTGTTTTTT,CASSPRDRWTKLFF
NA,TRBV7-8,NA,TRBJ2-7,TGTGCCAGCAGCTTACTGGACACCTACGAGCAGTACTTC,CASSLLDTYEQYF
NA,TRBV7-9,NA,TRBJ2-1,TGTGCCAGCAGCTTACACCCGACGGGCTTTAGCTCCTACAATGAGCAGTTCTTC,CASSLHPTGFSSYNEQFF
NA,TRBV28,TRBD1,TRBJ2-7,TGTGCCAGCAGTTTATACGCCGGGACAGTACACTACGAGCAGTACTTC,CASSLYAGTVHYEQYF
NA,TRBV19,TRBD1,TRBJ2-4,TGTGCCAGTAGTGCAGGGGGAGCTCAAGCCAAAAACATTCAGTACTTC,CASSAGGAQAKNIQYF
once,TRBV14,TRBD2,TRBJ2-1,TGTGCCAGCAGCCAAGAATGGGGGGGATGGGCGGAAGGCTTTGGTGAGCAGTTCTTC,CASSQEWGGWAEGFGEQFF
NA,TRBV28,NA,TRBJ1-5,TGTGCCAGCAGTTCACACCTATCGGGTCAGCCCCAGCATTTT,CASSSHLSGQPQHF
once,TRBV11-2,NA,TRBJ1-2,TGTGCCAGCAGCTTAGAAGGCGTCTATGGCTACACCTTC,CASSLEGVYGYTF
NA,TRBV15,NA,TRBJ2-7,TGTGCCACCAGCAACCGGGACGGCGACTACGAGCAGTACTTC,CATSNRDGDYEQYF
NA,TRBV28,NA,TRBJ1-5,TGTGCCAGCAGTTTAGTGTCGTTAAGCAATCAGCCCCAGCATTTT,CASSLVSLSNQPQHF
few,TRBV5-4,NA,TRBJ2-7,TGTGCCAGCAAGGTTGGCGGGACTTACGAGCAGTACTTC,CASKVGGTYEQYF
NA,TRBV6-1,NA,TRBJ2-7,TGTGCCAGCAGTGAAGCGCTGGGTTTCGGACAGAACTCCTACGAGCAGTACTTC,CASSEALGFGQNSYEQYF
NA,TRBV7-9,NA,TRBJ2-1,TGTGCCAGCAGCTTAGTTGCGGGCATAGCCTACAATGAGCAGTTCTTC,CASSLVAGIAYNEQFF
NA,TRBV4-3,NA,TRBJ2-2,TGCGCCAGCAGCCAAGATCCCCTTACGGGAGTCGTCACCGGGGAGCTGTTTTTT,CASSQDPLTGVVTGELFF
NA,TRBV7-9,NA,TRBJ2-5,TGTGCCAGCAGCCCTGTCGGGGAAGGGACCCAGTACTTC,CASSPVGEGTQYF
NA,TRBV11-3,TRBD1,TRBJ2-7,TGTGCCAGCAGTGAAGGACAGGCCCCATACTACGAGCAGTACTTC,CASSEGQAPYYEQYF
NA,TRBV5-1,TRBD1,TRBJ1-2,TGCGCCAGCAGCTCGGTGGGGGACAGGGAGAACACCTTC,CASSSVGDRENTF